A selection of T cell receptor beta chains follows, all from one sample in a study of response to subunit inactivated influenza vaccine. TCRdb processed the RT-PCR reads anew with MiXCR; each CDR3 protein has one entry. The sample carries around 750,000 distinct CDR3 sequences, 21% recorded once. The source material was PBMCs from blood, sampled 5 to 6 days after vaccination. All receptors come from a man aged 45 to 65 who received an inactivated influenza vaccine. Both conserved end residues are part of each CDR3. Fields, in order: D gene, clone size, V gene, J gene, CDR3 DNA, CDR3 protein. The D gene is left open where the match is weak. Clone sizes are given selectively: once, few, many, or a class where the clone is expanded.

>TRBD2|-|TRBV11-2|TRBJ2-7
TGTGCCAGCAGCTGGGGGGGAATCAGGGCCTACGAGCAGTACTTC
CASSWGGIRAYEQYF
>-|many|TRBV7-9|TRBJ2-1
TGTGCCAGCAGCTTAGATATAGGGCTGAATGAGCAGTTCTTC
CASSLDIGLNEQFF
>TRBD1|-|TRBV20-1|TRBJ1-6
TGCAGTGCTAGACAGTCAGGGGGCCATTCACCCCTCCACTTT
CSARQSGGHSPLHF
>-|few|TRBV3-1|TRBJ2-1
TGTGCCAGCAGCCAAGTTCTGAGACTCCGTTCCTACAATGAGCAGTTCTTC
CASSQVLRLRSYNEQFF
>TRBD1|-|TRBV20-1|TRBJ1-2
TGCAGTGCTTCTCAAAGGACAGGGGGCGCGAGCTACACCTTC
CSASQRTGGASYTF
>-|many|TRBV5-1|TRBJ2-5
TGCGCCAGCAGCTTGGAGGGCACTCAAGAGACCCAGTACTTC
CASSLEGTQETQYF
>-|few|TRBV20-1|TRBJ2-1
TGCAGTGCTAACGGACTGCACAATGAGCAGTTCTTC
CSANGLHNEQFF
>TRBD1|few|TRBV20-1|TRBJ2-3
TGCAGTGCTAGATTGGGACAGCACACAGATACGCAGTATTTT
CSARLGQHTDTQYF
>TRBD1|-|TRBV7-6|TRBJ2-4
TGTGCCAGCAGCCCCGTAGTAGGACAGGGTAAAAACATTCAGTACTTC
CASSPVVGQGKNIQYF
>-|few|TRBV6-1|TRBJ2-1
TGTGCCAGCAGTGTAAGCGGGTACAGCTCCTACAATGAGCAGTTCTTC
CASSVSGYSSYNEQFF
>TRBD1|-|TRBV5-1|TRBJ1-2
TGCGCCAGCAGCCCCGCGGGACAGGGGCTCTATGGCTACACCTTC
CASSPAGQGLYGYTF
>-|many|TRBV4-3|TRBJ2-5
TGCGCCAGCAGCCAAGATTGGGGAAGCTATGAGAGCCAGTACTTC
CASSQDWGSYESQYF
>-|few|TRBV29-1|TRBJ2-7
TGCAGCGTTGGCACCCACAGGGTCGGGGGAGAGCAGTACTTC
CSVGTHRVGGEQYF
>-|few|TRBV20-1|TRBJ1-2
TGCAGTGCTATTCGCCAGGGCTTCACTAACTATGGCTACACCTTC
CSAIRQGFTNYGYTF
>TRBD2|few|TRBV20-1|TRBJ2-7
TGCAGTGCTAGAGGGACTAGCGGCTTTAGCTCCTACGAGCAGTACTTC
CSARGTSGFSSYEQYF
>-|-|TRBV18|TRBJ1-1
TGTGCCAGCTCACGAAGTTTCGCTGAAGCTTTCTTT
CASSRSFAEAFF
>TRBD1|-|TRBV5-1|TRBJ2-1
TGCGCCAGCAGCTTGGGTGACAGGGACAATGAGCAGTTCTTC
CASSLGDRDNEQFF
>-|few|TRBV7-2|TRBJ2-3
TGTGCCAGCAGCTTTTTCTCCGGGGCCACAGATACGCAGTATTTT
CASSFFSGATDTQYF
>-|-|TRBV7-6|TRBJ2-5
TGTGCCAGCAGCGAGACCATAGGGACCCAGTACTTC
CASSETIGTQYF
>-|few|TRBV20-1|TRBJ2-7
TGCAGTGCTAGCCCAGAGATCGTGAGACCTTACGAGCAGTACTTC
CSASPEIVRPYEQYF
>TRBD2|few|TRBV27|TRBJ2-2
TGTGCCAGCAGTCCTAGCGGGAGGTTGTACACCGGGGAGCTGTTTTTT
CASSPSGRLYTGELFF
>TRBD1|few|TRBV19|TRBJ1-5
TGTGCCAGTAGTGACACAGGGGGCAGGCAGCCCCAGCATTTT
CASSDTGGRQPQHF
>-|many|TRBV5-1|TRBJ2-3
TGCGCCAGCAGCCCGGGACTTAACACAGATACGCAGTATTTT
CASSPGLNTDTQYF
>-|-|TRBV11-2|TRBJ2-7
TGTGCCAGCAGCATGACAGCAATGAGGTCCTACGAGCAGTACTTC
CASSMTAMRSYEQYF
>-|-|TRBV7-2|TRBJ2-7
TGTGCCAGCAGCTTAGTGCAGGGCGAGCAGTACTTC
CASSLVQGEQYF
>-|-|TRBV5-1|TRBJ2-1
TGCGCCAGCAGCTTGGCCGGAGGGGGCGAGGTCAATGAGCAGTTCTTC
CASSLAGGGEVNEQFF
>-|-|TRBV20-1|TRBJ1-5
TGCAGTGCTACCCCTGCTACAGGGATCAATCAGCCCCAGCATTTT
CSATPATGINQPQHF
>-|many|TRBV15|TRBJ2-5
TGTGCCACCAGCAGAGATCTAGAGACCCAGTACTTC
CATSRDLETQYF
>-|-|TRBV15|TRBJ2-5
TGTGCCACCAGCAGAGATTCCACGCTGGGGACCCAGTACTTC
CATSRDSTLGTQYF
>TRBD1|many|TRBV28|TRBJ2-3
TGTGCCAGCAGTTTACCAGGACAGGGAGGCCCAGATACGCAGTATTTT
CASSLPGQGGPDTQYF
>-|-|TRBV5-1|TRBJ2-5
TGCGCCAGCAGCTTCCAGGGTGTCCAAGAGACCCAGTACTTC
CASSFQGVQETQYF
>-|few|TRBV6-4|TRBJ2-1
TGTGCCAGCAGTGGACTGGACAATGAGCAGTTCTTC
CASSGLDNEQFF
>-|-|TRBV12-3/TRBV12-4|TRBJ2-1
TGTGCCAGCAGTTTAGGCGGTTCAGACAATGAGCAGTTCTTC
CASSLGGSDNEQFF
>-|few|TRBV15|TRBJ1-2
TGTGCCACCAGCAGAGGCGGAGGGCAGTATGGCTACACCTTC
CATSRGGGQYGYTF
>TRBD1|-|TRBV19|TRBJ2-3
TGTGCCAGTAGTGCAGACAGGGACACAGATACGCAGTATTTT
CASSADRDTDTQYF
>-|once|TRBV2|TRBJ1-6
TGTGCCAGCAGTGAACAGGGCTCGGGTAATTCACCCCTCCACTTT
CASSEQGSGNSPLHF
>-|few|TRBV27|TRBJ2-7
TGTGCCAGCAGGGCGGGGCCAGGAGCCGAGCAGTACTTC
CASRAGPGAEQYF
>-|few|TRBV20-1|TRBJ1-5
TGCAGTGCTAGCGAGGGGGGAAATCAGCCCCAGCATTTT
CSASEGGNQPQHF
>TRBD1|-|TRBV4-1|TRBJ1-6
TGCGCCAGCAGCCAGGGGGGACAGGCCCCAAATTCACCCCTCCACTTT
CASSQGGQAPNSPLHF